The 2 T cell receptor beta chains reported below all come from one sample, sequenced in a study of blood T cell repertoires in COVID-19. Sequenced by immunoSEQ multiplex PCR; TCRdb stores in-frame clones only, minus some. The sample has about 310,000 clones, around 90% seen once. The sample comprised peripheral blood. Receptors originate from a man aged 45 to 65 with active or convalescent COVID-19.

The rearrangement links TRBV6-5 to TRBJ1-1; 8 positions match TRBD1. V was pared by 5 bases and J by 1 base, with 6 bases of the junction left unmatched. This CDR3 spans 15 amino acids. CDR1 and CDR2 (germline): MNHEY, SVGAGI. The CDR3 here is CASSRRGQGNTEAFF. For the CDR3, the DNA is TGTGCCAGCAGTAGGAGAGGACAGGGGAACACTGAAGCTTTCTTT.

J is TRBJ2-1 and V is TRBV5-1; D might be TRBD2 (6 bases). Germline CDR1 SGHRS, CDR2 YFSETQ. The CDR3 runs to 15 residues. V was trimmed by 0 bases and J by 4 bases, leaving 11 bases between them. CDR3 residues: CASSLGGLRYNEQFF. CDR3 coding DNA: TGCGCCAGCAGCTTGGGGGGACTTAGATACAATGAGCAGTTCTTC.